Here is one T cell receptor beta chain with its context. What it recognizes is unknown. The data originate from a study of shared clonotypes between healthy human individuals. Overall study results and limits: The generation probabilities recorded for non-shared clonotypes fell below those of clonotypes shared by all four donors.

The CDR3 is made up of 11 amino acids. CDR1 and CDR2 from the germline V gene are KGHSH and LQKENI. V was clipped by 4 bases and J by 4 bases, with 4 bases between them. The repertoire was sequenced with immunoSEQ multiplex PCR; TCRdb's copy has only in-frame clones and lacks some. The profile shows some 2,000,000 clones, 85% to 95% of them singletons. The origin of this receptor is a man aged 18-30 years in good health. The chain links TRBV18 to TRBJ1-2; D is undetermined. Sequenced input: naive CD4+ T cells sorted from blood. The subset: CD45RA+ positively selected. CDR3 protein: CASSRSYGYTF. DNA of the CDR3: TGTGCCAGCTCACGCAGCTATGGCTACACCTTC.